These T cell receptor beta chains were read from a single sample in a study of CD8 T cells in Susac syndrome. TCRdb passed the immunoSEQ multiplex PCR reads through MiXCR, listing each CDR3 protein once. The sample includes 150,000 to 200,000 distinct CDR3 sequences, around 92% of them seen just once. Specimen: CD4+ T cells from PBMCs. The receptor set was obtained from a human donor in good health. Each CDR3 is given with its conserved first and last residue. Fields, in order: J gene, V gene, clone size, D gene, CDR3 protein, CDR3 DNA. D genes are given only for firm matches. Clone sizes are given selectively: once, few, many, or a class where the clone is expanded.

>TRBJ2-5|TRBV4-1|few|NA
CASSRDRNEETQYF
TGCGCCAGCAGCCGCGACAGGAACGAGGAGACCCAGTACTTC
>TRBJ2-1|TRBV20-1|NA|TRBD2
CSAQLAGNFHEQFF
TGCAGTGCGCAACTAGCGGGTAACTTCCATGAGCAGTTCTTC
>TRBJ2-7|TRBV2|NA|TRBD1
CASSGDSYEQYF
TGTGCCAGCAGCGGGGACAGCTACGAGCAGTACTTC
>TRBJ2-5|TRBV28|NA|NA
CASSLGPPGRETQYF
TGTGCCAGCAGTTTAGGACCCCCGGGGCGAGAGACCCAGTACTTC
>TRBJ1-1|TRBV7-9|NA|NA
CASSLGSEVPNTEAFF
TGTGCCAGCAGCTTAGGGTCTGAGGTCCCGAACACTGAAGCTTTCTTT
>TRBJ2-5|TRBV5-1|NA|NA
CASSLVGDLQETQYF
TGCGCCAGCAGCTTGGTGGGGGACCTACAAGAGACCCAGTACTTC
>TRBJ2-3|TRBV20-1|NA|TRBD1
CSAIRQGTDTQYF
TGCAGTGCCATTCGACAGGGAACAGATACGCAGTATTTT
>TRBJ2-5|TRBV3-1|NA|TRBD1
CASSLRRDRAQETQYF
TGTGCCAGCAGCCTCAGACGGGACAGGGCCCAAGAGACCCAGTACTTC
>TRBJ2-3|TRBV28|NA|NA
CASSLAVGRKYF
TGTGCCAGCAGTTTGGCAGTCGGTCGGAAGTATTTT
>TRBJ2-2|TRBV25-1|NA|NA
CASSERDTGELFF
TGTGCCAGCAGTGAAAGGGACACCGGGGAGCTGTTTTTT
>TRBJ2-3|TRBV29-1|NA|NA
CSVLEWGTDTQYF
TGCAGCGTGCTTGAGTGGGGCACAGATACGCAGTATTTT
>TRBJ2-2|TRBV12-3/TRBV12-4|few|NA
CASSLRLNTGELFF
TGTGCCAGCAGTTTAAGACTAAACACCGGGGAGCTGTTTTTT
>TRBJ2-3|TRBV10-3|NA|TRBD2
CALASGRDTQYF
TGTGCCCTCGCTAGCGGGAGGGATACGCAGTATTTT
>TRBJ2-2|TRBV7-3|NA|NA
CASSSRGENTGELFF
TGTGCCAGCAGCTCCCGCGGGGAAAACACCGGGGAGCTGTTTTTT
>TRBJ2-2|TRBV7-3|NA|NA
CASSSSLATGELFF
TGTGCCAGCAGCTCCTCCCTGGCCACCGGGGAGCTGTTTTTT
>TRBJ2-5|TRBV5-1|NA|TRBD2
CASSLGGTSEETQYF
TGCGCCAGCAGCTTAGGGGGGACTAGCGAGGAGACCCAGTACTTC
>TRBJ2-1|TRBV18|once|NA
CASYTPSSQNFYNEQFF
TGTGCCAGCTACACACCCTCTTCGCAGAATTTCTACAATGAGCAGTTCTTC
>TRBJ2-3|TRBV5-4|NA|NA
CASSLTLHGTQYF
TGTGCCAGCAGCTTAACGCTCCATGGTACGCAGTATTTT
>TRBJ2-1|TRBV6-5|NA|TRBD2
CASSKTSGGTNEQFF
TGTGCCAGCAGCAAGACTAGCGGGGGGACCAATGAGCAGTTCTTC
>TRBJ1-2|TRBV7-9|once|TRBD1
CASSPAYKRQGANYGYTF
TGTGCCAGCAGCCCAGCATATAAACGACAGGGAGCTAACTATGGCTACACCTTC
>TRBJ1-2|TRBV29-1|NA|NA
CSGGTNYGYTF
TGCAGCGGTGGGACAAACTATGGCTACACCTTC
>TRBJ2-7|TRBV18|once|NA
CASSPPSLLGYEQYF
TGTGCCAGCTCACCCCCCTCATTGCTTGGCTACGAGCAGTACTTC
>TRBJ2-5|TRBV20-1|NA|NA
CSAFRQDDETQYF
TGCAGTGCTTTTAGACAGGATGATGAGACCCAGTACTTC
>TRBJ2-5|TRBV5-1|NA|NA
CASSFKGAETQYF
TGCGCCAGCAGCTTTAAAGGCGCGGAGACCCAGTACTTC
>TRBJ1-1|TRBV6-4|NA|TRBD1
CASRRDRFNTEAFF
TGTGCCAGCCGCCGGGACAGGTTTAACACTGAAGCTTTCTTT
>TRBJ2-3|TRBV24-1|NA|NA
CATRGYPGDPSTDTQYF
TGTGCCACCAGAGGATACCCAGGGGACCCTAGCACAGATACGCAGTATTTT
>TRBJ1-5|TRBV2|NA|NA
CASSIQGKGNQPQHF
TGTGCCAGCAGTATACAGGGAAAAGGCAATCAGCCCCAGCATTTT
>TRBJ1-2|TRBV5-1|NA|NA
CASRGQTVNYGYTF
TGCGCCAGCAGAGGACAGACAGTAAACTATGGCTACACCTTC
>TRBJ2-7|TRBV6-6|NA|TRBD2
CASSYSWTSGDYEQYF
TGTGCCAGCAGTTACTCCTGGACTAGCGGAGACTACGAGCAGTACTTC
>TRBJ2-2|TRBV12-3/TRBV12-4|NA|NA
CASSLQGNGELFF
TGTGCCAGCAGTTTACAGGGGAACGGGGAGCTGTTTTTT
>TRBJ1-2|TRBV14|NA|NA
CASSQGRSYYGYTF
TGTGCCAGCAGCCAAGGGAGGTCCTACTATGGCTACACCTTC
>TRBJ1-4|TRBV9|NA|TRBD1
CASSPPGDRDEKLFF
TGTGCCAGCAGCCCCCCCGGGGACAGGGACGAAAAACTGTTTTTT
>TRBJ2-1|TRBV18|NA|TRBD1
CASSSSSDRGDEQFF
TGTGCCAGCTCATCCTCATCGGACAGGGGTGATGAGCAGTTCTTC
>TRBJ2-1|TRBV6-1|NA|NA
CATRDRVEQFF
TGTGCCACCCGAGACCGGGTTGAGCAGTTCTTC
>TRBJ2-3|TRBV29-1|NA|NA
CSVDGPRGRGTDTQYF
TGCAGCGTTGATGGCCCCCGTGGGCGGGGCACAGATACGCAGTATTTT
>TRBJ2-2|TRBV20-1|once|TRBD1
CSASKGTGNTGELFF
TGCAGTGCTTCAAAGGGGACAGGGAACACCGGGGAGCTGTTTTTT
>TRBJ2-1|TRBV5-1|NA|TRBD2
CASSFLGLAGSYNEQFF
TGCGCCAGCAGCTTCCTAGGACTAGCGGGATCCTACAATGAGCAGTTCTTC
>TRBJ2-2|TRBV6-5|few|NA
CASRAPGRTGELFF
TGTGCCAGCAGGGCACCGGGTCGCACCGGGGAGCTGTTTTTT
>TRBJ1-5|TRBV2|NA|NA
CASTRTGDQPQHF
TGTGCCAGCACCCGAACGGGCGACCAGCCCCAGCATTTT
>TRBJ2-3|TRBV2|NA|NA
CASRRTEYSTDTQYF
TGTGCCAGCCGAAGGACAGAGTATAGCACAGATACGCAGTATTTT
>TRBJ2-7|TRBV18|NA|NA
CASSPGRRNYEQYF
TGTGCCAGCTCACCGGGACGGAGGAACTACGAGCAGTACTTC
>TRBJ2-1|TRBV19|NA|TRBD1
CASRTWTGGLNEQFF
TGTGCCAGTAGGACGTGGACAGGGGGCCTAAATGAGCAGTTCTTC